These 21 T cell receptor beta chains were sequenced from one sample in a study of CD8+ T cells in alopecia areata. As the sequencing template, cDNA was produced by extracting RNA and reverse transcribing it. Generated by immunoSEQ multiplex PCR, the TCRdb table keeps only in-frame clones and is missing some. The table shows under 300,000 clones, with 65% to 70% occurring only once. Here the sequenced sample was CD4+ T cells sorted from blood, taken at week 0. The receptor source for this set is a human donor with alopecia areata.

This clone was detected only a few times. The chain carries TRBV10-2 and TRBJ2-4; the D gene could be TRBD1 or TRBD2 (5 bases each). There are 12 residues in the CDR3. From germline, CDR1 is WSHSY and CDR2 SAAADI. V dropped 4 bases and J dropped 11 bases, with 12 bases sitting between them. This CDR3 reads CASSGNLGVQYF. CDR3 nucleotides: TGCGCCAGCAGTGGAAACCTGGGGGTTCAGTACTTC.

The chain recombines TRBV30 with TRBJ1-4; D uncertain. Trimming left V 2 bases short and J 8 bases short, with 9 bases between. The CDR3 loop spans 12 amino acids. Per germline, CDR1 GTSNPN and CDR2 SVGIG (reference sequence). The CDR3: CAWSLRVEKLFF. The CDR3 DNA is TGTGCCTGGAGTCTAAGGGTCGAAAAACTGTTTTTT.

As concerns this clone: This CDR3 is also generated by other DNA sequences in the sample. The chain joins TRBV29-1 to TRBJ1-1; weak D call: TRBD1 (6 bases). The germline CDR1 and CDR2 sequences are SQVTM and ANQGSEA. V lost 4 bases to trimming and J lost 5 bases, with 8 bases between them. The CDR3 consists of 11 residues. This chain's CDR3 is CSVAQGTEAFF. CDR3 bases: TGCAGCGTTGCACAGGGAACTGAAGCTTTCTTT.

The chain employs TRBV7-9 and TRBJ1-2; D uncertain. The germline V and J ends were trimmed by 3 bases and 2 bases, with 7 bases remaining between them. The CDR3 is 13 residues long. From germline, CDR1 is SEHNR and CDR2 FQNEAQ (reference sequence). The CDR3 region is CASSFWQNYGYTF. DNA for the CDR3: TGTGCCAGCAGCTTCTGGCAGAACTATGGCTACACCTTC.

The rearrangement joins TRBV30 to TRBJ2-2; D unresolved. CDR3 length: 10 residues. Germline V lookup: CDR1 GTSNPN, CDR2 SVGIG (reference sequence). Trimming removed 6 bases from V and 7 bases from J, with 6 bases in between. The CDR3 reads CACGFGELFF. The CDR3 bases are TGTGCCTGCGGATTCGGGGAGCTGTTTTTT.

This clone showed up just once. This chain connects TRBV25-1 to TRBJ1-5; D might be TRBD1 (5 bases). From germline, CDR1 is MGHDK and CDR2 SYGVNS. The CDR3 extends over 14 amino acids. Trimming removed 4 bases from V and 4 bases from J, with 11 bases in between. CDR3 loop: CASSGDGLNQPQHF. The CDR3 region has the DNA TGTGCCAGCAGTGGGGACGGGCTTAATCAGCCCCAGCATTTT.

The gene calls are TRBV30 and TRBJ1-6, with TRBD1 matching 7 bases. Germline CDR1 reads GTSNPN; CDR2 reads SVGIG (reference sequence). The CDR3 has 14 amino acids. The ends lost 3 bases at V and 10 bases at J; junction bases unmatched: 9. The DNA for the CDR3 is TGTGCCTGGAGCCCAGGGACAGTAGGGTCACCCCTCCACTTT. Translated: CAWSPGTVGSPLHF.

This clone appeared a single time. Written as DNA, the CDR3 is TGTGCCTGGAAGGGGACAGGGGGTGGCTACACCTTC. It specifies CAWKGTGGGYTF. The chain carries TRBV30 and TRBJ1-2; TRBD1 matches at 11 bases. Unmatched junction bases numbered 2, after V lost 4 bases and J lost 7 bases. The CDR3 runs 12 residues. Germline V gene lookup returns CDR1 GTSNPN and CDR2 SVGIG (reference sequence). Combining the CDR3 with reference TRBV30 and TRBJ1-2 gives the whole variable domain SQTIHQWPATLVQPVGSPLSLECTVEGTSNPNLYWYRQAAGRGLQLLFYSVGIGQISSEVPQNLSASRPQDRQFILSSKKLLLSDSGFYLCAWKGTGGGYTFGSGTRLTVV.

The chain links TRBV29-1 to TRBJ2-1; 7 nucleotides match TRBD2. CDR1 and CDR2 (germline): SQVTM, ANQGSEA. The CDR3 is 14 residues long. With 0 bases clipped from V and 11 bases from J, the junction kept 10 bases outside the gene matches. The CDR3, as DNA: TGCAGCGTTGAAGATCAGGGAGGGGTTTCAAAGCAGTTCTTC. The encoded protein is CSVEDQGGVSKQFF.

V is TRBV7-3 and J is TRBJ2-1; 12 bases line up with TRBD2. The CDR3 extends over 15 amino acids. After removal of 5 bases from V and 7 bases from J, the junction contained 6 bases not matched to a gene. Looked up from germline, CDR1 is SGHTA and CDR2 is FQGTGA. The CDR3 sequence is CASSLGLAGMNEQFF. CDR3 DNA: TGTGCCAGCAGCCTTGGACTAGCGGGGATGAATGAGCAGTTCTTC.

The chain employs TRBV30 and TRBJ1-4; TRBD1 aligns across 10 bases. The germline V gene encodes CDR1 GTSNPN and CDR2 SVGIG (reference sequence). V dropped 2 bases and J dropped 7; count of bases not matched to a gene: 1. The CDR3 sequence is 13 residues long. CDR3 DNA: TGTGCCTGGAGTCGGACAGGGGGTGAAAAACTGTTTTTT. Its translation is CAWSRTGGEKLFF.

The gene calls are TRBV29-1 and TRBJ2-1, with TRBD2 identical over 9 bases. J gave up 8 bases and V 4 bases, and 6 bases lay outside the gene matches. This CDR3 has 13 residues. Looked up from germline, CDR1 is SQVTM and CDR2 is ANQGSEA. This CDR3 reads CSVVELAGDEQFF. DNA of the CDR3: TGCAGCGTTGTAGAGTTAGCGGGGGATGAGCAGTTCTTC.

This clone was picked up a small number of times. The chain is built from TRBV5-6 and TRBJ2-4, with D perhaps TRBD1 (6 bases). The CDR3 is 13 amino acids. V lost 3 bases and J lost 4, with 8 bases in between. Germline V gene sequence: CDR1 SGHDT, CDR2 YYEEEE. In DNA, the CDR3 is TGTGCCAGCAGCTGGGGGCAGAAAAACATTCAGTACTTC. Translating gives CASSWGQKNIQYF. The full variable domain, with the rest looked up from reference TRBV5-6 and TRBJ2-4, is DAGVTQSPTHLIKTRGQQVTLRCSPKSGHDTVSWYQQALGQGPQFIFQYYEEEERQRGNFPDRFSGHQFPNYSSELNVNALLLGDSALYLCASSWGQKNIQYFGAGTRLSVL.

This clone was picked up one time. The chain couples TRBV5-6 to TRBJ2-5; a weak D match, TRBD1 (6 bases). The CDR3 runs to 14 residues. The germline CDR1 and CDR2 sequences are SGHDT and YYEEEE. The V gene lost 1 base and the J gene lost 2 bases, with 9 bases spanning the gap. CDR3 coding DNA: TGTGCCAGCAGCTTGTTTCAGGGGCAAGAGACCCAGTACTTC. Protein product: CASSLFQGQETQYF.

The gene calls are TRBV7-2 and TRBJ2-7; D call uncertain. The CDR3 extends over 12 amino acids. Germline assignment: CDR1 SGHTA and CDR2 FQGNSA. The V end was cut by 5 bases, the J end by 2 bases, with 7 bases between. The CDR3 spells CASSIGAYEQYF. CDR3 DNA sequence: TGTGCCAGCAGCATCGGCGCCTACGAGCAGTACTTC.

DNA of the CDR3: TGCAGCGTCTTCGGACGTATGAACACTGAAGCTTTCTTT. Its translation is CSVFGRMNTEAFF. The chain links TRBV29-1 to TRBJ1-1; no clear D. The V end lost 6 bases, the J end lost 0 bases, and 11 bases lay between the germline ends. Germline V gene data show CDR1 as SQVTM and CDR2 as ANQGSEA. The length of the CDR3 is 13 residues.

This chain links TRBV5-1 with TRBJ2-4; 9 bases line up with TRBD1. The CDR3 has 18 residues. J was trimmed by 1 base and V by 1 base; bases with no gene match: 9. The germline V gene has CDR1 SGHRS and CDR2 YFSETQ. In nucleotides, the CDR3 is TGCGCCAGCAGCTTGCGGACAGGGGACTCCTCCGCCAAAAACATTCAGTACTTC. It yields the protein CASSLRTGDSSAKNIQYF.

The V gene is TRBV30, the J gene TRBJ2-4; D uncertain. The CDR3 runs 13 residues. The germline V gene encodes CDR1 GTSNPN and CDR2 SVGIG (reference sequence). With 0 bases removed from V and 9 bases from J, the gap between germline ends came to 12 bases. Here the CDR3 DNA reads TGTGCCTGGAGTGTAAGTTCGAAGGGCATTCAGTACTTC. Protein sequence: CAWSVSSKGIQYF.

V usage is TRBV29-1 and J usage is TRBJ1-2; D may be TRBD1 (6 bases). There are 12 residues in the CDR3. The V gene lost 6 bases and the J gene lost 5 bases, with 13 bases spanning the gap. CDR1 SQVTM and CDR2 ANQGSEA come from the germline V gene. The CDR3 here is CSVRQEGYGYTF. The CDR3, as DNA: TGCAGCGTGAGACAGGAGGGGTATGGCTACACCTTC.

The rearrangement links TRBV30 to TRBJ1-6; D ambiguous. Between the trimmed V and J ends, which lost 0 bases and 6 bases, there was a span of 9 bases. The germline CDR1 and CDR2 sequences are GTSNPN and SVGIG (reference sequence). The CDR3 runs to 14 residues. The CDR3 region is CAWSVPPRNSPLHF. The DNA for the CDR3 is TGTGCCTGGAGTGTACCACCGCGTAATTCACCCCTCCACTTT.

The rearrangement uses TRBV6-5 and TRBJ1-2, with TRBD1 matching 12 bases. CDR3 length: 15 residues. The ends lost 8 bases at V and 8 bases at J; junction bases unmatched: 12. Germline CDR1 is MNHEY and CDR2 is SVGAGI. The CDR3 loop reads CASLSGTGGRGGYTF. The CDR3 DNA is TGTGCCAGCCTCTCCGGGACAGGGGGCCGTGGCGGCTACACCTTC.